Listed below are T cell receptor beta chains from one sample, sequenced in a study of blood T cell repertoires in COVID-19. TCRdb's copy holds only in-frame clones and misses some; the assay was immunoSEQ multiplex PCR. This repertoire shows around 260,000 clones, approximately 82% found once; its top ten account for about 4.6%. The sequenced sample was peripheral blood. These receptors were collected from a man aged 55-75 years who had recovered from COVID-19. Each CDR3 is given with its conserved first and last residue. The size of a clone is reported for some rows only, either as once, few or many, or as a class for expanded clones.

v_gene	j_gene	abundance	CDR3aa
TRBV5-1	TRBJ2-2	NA	CASSQGQEGTGELFF
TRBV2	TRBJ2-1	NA	CASSEEREASYNEQFF
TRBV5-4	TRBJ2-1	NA	CASSTPGLADNEQFF
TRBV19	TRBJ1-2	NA	CASSKQGGNYGYTF
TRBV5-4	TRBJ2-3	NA	CASSLVRGGNTDTQYF
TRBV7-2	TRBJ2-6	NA	CASSLTGGAGANVLTF
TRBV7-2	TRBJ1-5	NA	CASSLGSASNQPQHF
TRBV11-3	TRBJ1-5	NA	CASSPSSVAGLNQPQHF
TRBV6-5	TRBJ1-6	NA	CATREGSYNSPLHF
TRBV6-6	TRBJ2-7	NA	CASSPDKPPYEQYF
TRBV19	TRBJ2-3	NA	CASSIRAGPTDTQYF
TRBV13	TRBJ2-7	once	CASSATGLWEQYF
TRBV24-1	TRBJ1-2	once	CATSAGNYGYTF
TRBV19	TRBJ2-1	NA	CASSPLAGRGEQFF
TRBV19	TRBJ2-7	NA	CASSIAGGAGGSYEQYF
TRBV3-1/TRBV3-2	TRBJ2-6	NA	CASSPGQALSGANVLTF
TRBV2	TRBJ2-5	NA	CASSPTIPQETQYF
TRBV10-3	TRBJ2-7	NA	CAIRGMGAGSYEQYF
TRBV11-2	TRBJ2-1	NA	CASSLGQSYNEQFF
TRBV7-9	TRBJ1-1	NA	CASSLVGWGRVNTEAFF
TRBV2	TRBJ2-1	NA	CASSVGGADYNEQFF
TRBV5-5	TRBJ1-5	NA	CASSLGGGYQPQHF
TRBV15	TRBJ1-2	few	CATSRDRQVSYGYTF
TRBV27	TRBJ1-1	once	CASSLRGGYTEAFF
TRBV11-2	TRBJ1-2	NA	CASSLGRGQRYTNYGYTF
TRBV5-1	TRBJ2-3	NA	CASSLSGGTDTQYF
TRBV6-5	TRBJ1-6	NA	CASRGDIYGSPLHF
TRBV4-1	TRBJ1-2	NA	CASSQAGGHGHRSYGYTF
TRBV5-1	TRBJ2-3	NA	CASSLEDRNTDTQYF
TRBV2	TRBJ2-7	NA	CATNRDRSSYEQYF
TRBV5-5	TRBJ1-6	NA	CASSQGTGHNSPLHF
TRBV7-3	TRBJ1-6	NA	CASSLDGTMTPLHF
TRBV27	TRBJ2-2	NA	CASSKGQSNTGELFF
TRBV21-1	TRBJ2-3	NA	CASSKAQRGLAEPSTDTQYF
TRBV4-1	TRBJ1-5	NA	CASSHSSGTLYSNQPQHF
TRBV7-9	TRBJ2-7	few	CASSSQDYEQYF
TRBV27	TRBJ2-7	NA	CASSSPGQGDYEQYF
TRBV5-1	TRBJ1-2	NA	CASSSGQGVHYTF
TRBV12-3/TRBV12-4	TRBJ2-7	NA	CASSLVPGGLYF